A selection of T cell receptor beta chains follows, all from one sample in a study of shared clonotypes between healthy human individuals. Produced via immunoSEQ multiplex PCR; TCRdb's table is partial and in-frame only. The profile shows 700,000 to 950,000 clones, 95% to 97% of them singletons. The sequencing input was naive CD8+ T cells sorted from blood. The receptors shown here come from a man aged 25-45 years in good health. The CDR3 runs from the conserved cysteine through the conserved F or W. The D gene is left open where the match is weak. Clone size, where shown, is once, few, many, or a class for clones that have expanded.

v_call	clone_size	j_call	d_call	cdr3_aa	cdr3_nt
TRBV2	.	TRBJ2-1	.	CALVRDRNEQFF	TGTGCCTTGGTAAGGGACCGCAATGAGCAGTTCTTC
TRBV27	.	TRBJ1-1	.	CASSSRPLNTEAFF	TGTGCCAGCAGTTCGCGGCCTTTGAACACTGAAGCTTTCTTT
TRBV6-5	once	TRBJ2-1	TRBD2	CASSYSAGGPSGEQFF	TGTGCCAGCAGTTACTCAGCGGGAGGGCCCTCGGGTGAGCAGTTCTTC
TRBV9	.	TRBJ2-7	.	CASSVTPGNYEQYF	TGTGCCAGCAGCGTGACCCCGGGCAACTACGAGCAGTACTTC
TRBV10-1	.	TRBJ2-3	TRBD2	CASCRPGGRTDTQYF	TGCGCCAGCTGTAGGCCGGGGGGACGCACAGATACGCAGTATTTT
TRBV5-1	.	TRBJ2-3	.	CASSFRQDSTDTQYF	TGCGCCAGCAGCTTTAGACAGGATAGCACAGATACGCAGTATTTT
TRBV10-2	.	TRBJ2-7	.	CATPAQDEQYF	TGCGCCACCCCTGCCCAGGACGAGCAGTACTTC
TRBV27	once	TRBJ2-1	TRBD2	CASSFSAGITTNEQFF	TGTGCCAGCAGTTTTTCAGCGGGAATTACTACCAATGAGCAGTTCTTC
TRBV29-1	once	TRBJ2-3	TRBD1	CSVGQGADTQYF	TGCAGCGTAGGACAGGGGGCAGATACGCAGTATTTT
TRBV7-8	.	TRBJ1-2	.	CASSPWGGLTPSYGYTF	TGTGCCAGCAGCCCCTGGGGAGGACTAACCCCCAGCTATGGCTACACCTTC
TRBV27	.	TRBJ1-5	.	CASSFHGQNQPQHF	TGTGCCAGCAGTTTTCACGGACAAAATCAGCCCCAGCATTTT
TRBV27	.	TRBJ2-1	.	CASSLRDLYNEQFF	TGTGCCAGCAGTTTGCGGGACTTATACAATGAGCAGTTCTTC
TRBV27	.	TRBJ2-7	TRBD2	CASSIGTSGRSEQYF	TGTGCCAGCAGCATAGGGACTAGCGGGAGGAGCGAGCAGTACTTC
TRBV6-5	.	TRBJ2-7	TRBD1	CASSSNGDRSPYEQYF	TGTGCCAGCAGTTCGAATGGGGACAGATCCCCCTACGAGCAGTACTTC
TRBV2	.	TRBJ1-2	.	CASSELYDRNYGYTF	TGTGCCAGCAGTGAATTATACGACAGAAACTATGGCTACACCTTC
TRBV5-5	.	TRBJ2-1	TRBD2	CASSLVGLAGGNEQFF	TGTGCCAGCAGCTTGGTGGGTCTAGCGGGAGGGAATGAGCAGTTCTTC
TRBV5-5	.	TRBJ2-7	.	CASSLGGPYEQYF	TGTGCCAGCAGCTTGGGCGGGCCGTACGAGCAGTACTTC
TRBV7-8	.	TRBJ1-2	TRBD1	CASSTDRVSGYTF	TGTGCCAGCAGCACGGACAGGGTCTCTGGCTACACCTTC
TRBV10-2	.	TRBJ2-1	.	CASSGSAGQFF	TGCGCCAGCAGTGGTTCCGCTGGGCAGTTCTTC
TRBV7-9	.	TRBJ2-7	.	CASSVDIYEQYF	TGTGCCAGCAGCGTGGACATCTACGAGCAGTACTTC
TRBV27	once	TRBJ1-6	.	CASRPTESYNSPLHF	TGTGCCAGCAGACCGACAGAGAGTTATAATTCACCCCTCCACTTT
TRBV28	.	TRBJ2-7	TRBD2	CASSFWGLAGAYEQYF	TGTGCCAGCAGTTTCTGGGGACTAGCGGGAGCATACGAGCAGTACTTC